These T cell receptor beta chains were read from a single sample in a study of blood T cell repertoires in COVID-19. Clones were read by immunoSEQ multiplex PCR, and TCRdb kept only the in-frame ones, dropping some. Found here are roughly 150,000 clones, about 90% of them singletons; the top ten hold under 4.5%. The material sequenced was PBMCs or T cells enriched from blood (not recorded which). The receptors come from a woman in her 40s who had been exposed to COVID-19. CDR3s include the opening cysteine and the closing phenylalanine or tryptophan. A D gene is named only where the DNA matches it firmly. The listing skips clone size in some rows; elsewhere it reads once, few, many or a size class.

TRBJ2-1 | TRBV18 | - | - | CASSPVRRDNEQFF | TGTGCCAGCTCACCGGTTCGAAGAGACAATGAGCAGTTCTTC
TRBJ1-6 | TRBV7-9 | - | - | CASSLWDMKGSPLHF | TGTGCCAGCAGCTTATGGGACATGAAAGGCTCACCCCTCCACTTT
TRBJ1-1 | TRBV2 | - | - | CATRRGGDEAFF | TGTGCCACCCGAAGAGGCGGAGATGAAGCTTTCTTT
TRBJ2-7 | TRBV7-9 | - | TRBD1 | CASSRDRVIFYEQYF | TGTGCCAGCAGCCGAGACAGGGTAATTTTTTACGAGCAGTACTTC
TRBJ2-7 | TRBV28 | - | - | CASRQLLVYEQYF | TGTGCCAGCAGGCAACTCCTCGTCTACGAGCAGTACTTC
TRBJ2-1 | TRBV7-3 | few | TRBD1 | CASSKGQGTGGTSEYNEQFF | TGTGCCAGCAGCAAGGGACAGGGGACCGGAGGGACCTCCGAATACAATGAGCAGTTCTTC
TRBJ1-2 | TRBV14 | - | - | CASSRDTKSYGYTF | TGTGCCAGCAGCCGGGACACGAAATCATATGGCTACACCTTC
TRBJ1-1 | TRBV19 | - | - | CASMRGGRVGTEAFF | TGTGCCAGTATGAGGGGGGGGCGAGTAGGCACTGAAGCTTTCTTT
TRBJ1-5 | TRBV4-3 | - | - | CASSQGTRAYGQPQHF | TGCGCCAGCAGCCAAGGGACTCGGGCTTACGGGCAGCCCCAGCATTTT
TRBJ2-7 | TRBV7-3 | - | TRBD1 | CASSLGFGTEGSEQYF | TGTGCCAGCAGCTTAGGCTTCGGGACAGAAGGTAGCGAGCAGTACTTC
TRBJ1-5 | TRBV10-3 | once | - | CAISVEGSNQPQHF | TGTGCCATCAGTGTGGAGGGTAGCAATCAGCCCCAGCATTTT
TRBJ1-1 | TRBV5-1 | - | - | CASRKEVENTEAFF | TGCGCCAGCAGAAAAGAGGTAGAGAACACTGAAGCTTTCTTT
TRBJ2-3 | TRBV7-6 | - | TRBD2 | CASSQRGGTDTQYF | TGTGCCAGCAGCCAGCGGGGGGGGACAGATACGCAGTATTTT
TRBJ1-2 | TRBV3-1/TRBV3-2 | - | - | CASRLGQVHGYTF | TGTGCCAGCAGGCTGGGCCAAGTCCATGGCTACACCTTC